This T cell receptor (beta chain) was identified during a study of cytomegalovirus exposure and HLA in healthy donors. Study observations and caveats: Through in vitro validation, three CMV-associated chains were shown to be specific for CMV antigens.

This clone has only one observation. What it binds is unknown. Researchers ran the PCR with 60 Vbeta and 13 Jbeta primers. The protocol was immunoSEQ multiplex PCR, while the TCRdb copy is restricted to in-frame clones and leaves out a portion. This table has under 110,000 clones, more than 60% appearing once. When sampled, the donors appeared nominally healthy, though they likely had unrecorded immune exposures. CDR1 and CDR2 (germline): MNHEY, SVGAGI. The V gene end was trimmed by 5 bases and the J gene end by 2 bases; junction bases not matched to a gene: 3. This CDR3 has 15 residues. This TCR came from a woman in her forties or fifties in good health and CMV-seropositive. The gene calls are TRBV6-5 and TRBJ2-6; 7 bases match TRBD1. Source material: PBMCs. CDR3 DNA sequence: TGTGCCAGCAGTCCCGGACAGGCTGGGGCCAACGTCCTGACTTTC. It encodes CASSPGQAGANVLTF.